Below, 17 T cell receptor beta chains from the same sample are listed, as sequenced in a study of CD8 T cells in Susac syndrome. A quantity of 0.5 to 1 ug RNA underwent reverse transcription using random hexamers. MiXCR, run by TCRdb on the immunoSEQ multiplex PCR reads, gives a single entry per CDR3 protein. There are approximately 230,000 distinct CDR3 sequences in the sample; 85% to 95% occur only once, and around 0.072% lies in the top ten. Sequencing input: CD4+ T cells from PBMCs. These TCRs come from a human donor with multiple sclerosis.

The DNA of the CDR3 is TGTGCCAGCAGTCTCGGGGGGGACTATGGCTACACCTTC. This sequence encodes CASSLGGDYGYTF. V is TRBV11-3 and J is TRBJ1-2, with D possibly TRBD1 on 5 matching bases. The germline V and J ends were trimmed by 6 bases and 3 bases, with 11 bases remaining between them. The germline gives CDR1 SGHNT, CDR2 YENEEA. CDR3 size: 13 residues.

The rearrangement links TRBV20-1 to TRBJ1-6; D uncertain. Trimming pared 0 bases from V and 10 bases from J, leaving 16 bases between. The CDR3 covers 15 residues. Per the germline V gene, CDR1 is DFQATT and CDR2 is SNEGSKA (reference sequence). CDR3 residues: CSARDRLAGSSPLHF. CDR3 nucleotides: TGCAGTGCTAGAGATCGGCTGGCGGGGAGCTCACCCCTCCACTTT.

In this sample, this clonotype turned up once. The chain uses TRBV29-1 and TRBJ1-2; 8 nucleotides line up with TRBD1. CDR3 length equals 13 residues. CDR1 and CDR2 from the germline V gene are SQVTM and ANQGSEA. Losses at the gene ends were 6 bases for V and 3 bases for J; bases not matched to a gene: 6. The CDR3, as DNA: TGCAGCGTCTTGGACAGGGCGGACTATGGCTACACCTTC. This encodes CSVLDRADYGYTF.

The V gene is TRBV5-4, the J gene TRBJ2-3; possible D gene TRBD2, 5 bases. The ends were cut back, 3 bases at V and 0 bases at J, with 14 bases in the middle. The germline V gene has CDR1 SGHNT and CDR2 YYREEE (reference sequence). The CDR3 is 16 amino acids. The CDR3 DNA follows: TGTGCCAGCAGCTCCGGACTGACTACTAGCACAGATACGCAGTATTTT. Residues: CASSSGLTTSTDTQYF.

V and J are TRBV5-4 and TRBJ2-5, with D possibly matching TRBD2 (5 bases). V was clipped by 4 bases and J by 7 bases, with 14 bases between them. This CDR3 is built from 13 residues. The germline gives CDR1 SGHNT, CDR2 YYREEE (reference sequence). The DNA of the CDR3 is TGTGCCAGCAGCCCTGCGGGTTCGTGGACCCAGTACTTC. Its protein is CASSPAGSWTQYF.

The chain employs TRBV5-1 and TRBJ1-2; D not resolved. This CDR3 spans 14 amino acids. The germline gives CDR1 SGHRS, CDR2 YFSETQ. Trimming cost V 4 bases and J 4 bases, with 14 bases left between them. The CDR3 nucleotides read TGCGCCAGCAGCCCGGCGGGCCGTGGCTATGGCTACACCTTC. This sequence encodes CASSPAGRGYGYTF.

V gene TRBV6-4 combines with J gene TRBJ2-1; no definite D call. CDR3 size: 15 residues. V shed 1 base and J shed 4 bases, with 11 bases lying between them. Per the germline V gene, CDR1 is MRHNA and CDR2 is SNTAGT. The CDR3 loop is CASSDLPSSYNEQFF. CDR3 nucleotide sequence: TGTGCCAGCAGTGACTTGCCGTCGAGTTACAATGAGCAGTTCTTC.

This chain uses TRBV19 with TRBJ1-5, with unresolved D. Germline-derived CDR1 and CDR2 are LNHDA and SQIVND (reference sequence). The CDR3 sequence is 10 residues long. Trimming pared 4 bases from V and 11 bases from J, leaving 6 bases between. The CDR3 spells CASSRESQHF. The CDR3, as DNA: TGTGCCAGTAGTAGGGAATCCCAGCATTTT.

This chain connects TRBV5-1 to TRBJ2-3; 9 nucleotides match TRBD1. V gave up 2 bases and J gave up 3 bases; unmatched junction bases: 10. Germline V gene data show CDR1 as SGHRS and CDR2 as YFSETQ. The CDR3 length is 17 residues. CDR3 DNA sequence: TGCGCCAGCAGCTTACAGACAGGGGGAGTGTCGACAGATACGCAGTATTTT. Translated, it gives CASSLQTGGVSTDTQYF.

The CDR3 sequence is CASSLRWEANYGYTF. DNA for the CDR3: TGTGCCAGCAGTCTAAGGTGGGAGGCTAACTATGGCTACACCTTC. The chain couples TRBV27 to TRBJ1-2; no clear D gene. The CDR3 has 15 amino acids. Per the germline V gene, CDR1 is MNHEY and CDR2 is SMNVEV (reference sequence). V was pared by 5 bases and J by 0 bases, with 13 bases between.

This chain's CDR3 is CASSWTGNTGELFF. CDR3 in DNA: TGTGCCAGCTCATGGACGGGGAACACCGGGGAGCTGTTTTTT. The chain recombines TRBV9 with TRBJ2-2, with no clear D. Per the germline V gene, CDR1 is SGDLS and CDR2 is YYNGEE. The CDR3 is 14 residues long. V was trimmed by 7 bases and J by 1 base, leaving 11 bases between them.

The V gene is TRBV5-1, the J gene TRBJ1-5; D ambiguous. CDR1 SGHRS and CDR2 YFSETQ come from the germline V gene. The V and J ends lost 0 bases and 4 bases respectively, with 5 bases between them. The CDR3 runs to 13 residues. The CDR3 spells CASSLAVNQPQHF. The CDR3 nucleotides are TGCGCCAGCAGCTTGGCAGTGAATCAGCCCCAGCATTTT.

The chain employs TRBV2 and TRBJ1-2; the D gene is possibly TRBD1 (5 bases). CDR1 is SNHLY and CDR2 is FYNNEI in the germline V gene. V lost 7 bases and J lost 8, with 14 bases in between. The CDR3 length is 12 residues. CDR3 sequence: CASNPRDFGYTF. Here the CDR3 DNA reads TGTGCCAGCAACCCACGGGACTTCGGCTACACCTTC.

The chain has TRBV12-3 or TRBV12-4 and TRBJ2-1, with 11 positions matching TRBD2. The V gene end was trimmed by 5 bases and the J gene end by 7 bases; junction bases not matched to a gene: 16. The CDR3 contains 18 residues. CDR3 protein: CASSRTSGGYPTLNEQFF. DNA of the CDR3: TGTGCCAGCAGTCGAACTAGCGGGGGCTACCCAACCTTAAATGAGCAGTTCTTC.

The chain recombines TRBV4-1 with TRBJ2-1; weak D call: TRBD2 (8 bases). Per the germline V gene, CDR1 is MGHRA and CDR2 is YSYEKL. Trimming took off 0 bases at V and 10 bases at J, with 22 bases between the two ends. The CDR3 has 17 residues. CDR3 sequence reads: CASSQEGGGRPMGEQFF. DNA of the CDR3: TGCGCCAGCAGCCAAGAAGGGGGCGGGAGGCCCATGGGAGAGCAGTTCTTC.

The chain employs TRBV6-1 and TRBJ2-1, with 7 bases matching TRBD1. Germline loops: CDR1 MNHNS, CDR2 SASEGT. This CDR3 region has 15 residues. The trim removed 2 bases at V and 6 bases at J, leaving 7 bases unmatched. In DNA form, the CDR3 reads TGTGCCAGCAGTGAACAAGGGGGCGTCAGCAATGAGCAGTTCTTC. Translation: CASSEQGGVSNEQFF.

The chain employs TRBV12-3 or TRBV12-4 and TRBJ1-5; D gene unclear. Between the trimmed V and J ends, which lost 1 base and 7 bases, there was a span of 11 bases. The CDR3 length is 14 residues. As DNA, the CDR3 is TGTGCCAGCAGTTTAGGTTCTGTCATCCAGCCCCAGCATTTT. Translation: CASSLGSVIQPQHF.